Following are 18 T cell receptor beta chains from one sample sequenced in a study of T cell repertoires in ileal Crohn's disease. Here immunoSEQ multiplex PCR was the method, and the copy in TCRdb shows in-frame clones only, minus some. The sample consists of about 13,000 clones, roughly 80% of them appearing once. The sample comprised ileal tissue. The source of these receptors is an adult with Crohn's disease.

The chain has TRBV18 and TRBJ1-5; D is possibly TRBD1 (6 bases). Between the trimmed V and J ends, which lost 2 bases and 5 bases, there was a span of 10 bases. CDR3 length equals 14 residues. The V gene's germline CDR1 is KGHSH and CDR2 LQKENI. CDR3 amino acids: CASSPTGQYQPQHF. The DNA for the CDR3 is TGTGCCAGCTCACCAACAGGGCAGTATCAGCCCCAGCATTTT.

The chain joins TRBV30 to TRBJ1-5, with D maybe TRBD1 (5 bases). The V end lost 2 bases, the J end lost 6 bases, and 20 bases lay between the germline ends. Germline V gene lookup returns CDR1 GTSNPN and CDR2 SVGIG (reference sequence). CDR3 length: 16 residues. CDR3 residues: CAWSNPAGGRAQPQHF. The CDR3 DNA reads TGTGCCTGGAGTAACCCTGCGGGGGGACGAGCTCAGCCCCAGCATTTT.

CDR3 sequence: CASSARGLREGDTQYF. Written as DNA, the CDR3 is TGTGCCAGCAGCGCCCGTGGACTCCGGGAAGGAGATACGCAGTATTTT. This chain links TRBV9 with TRBJ2-3; possibly TRBD2 for D (5 bases). Germline V gives CDR1 SGDLS, CDR2 YYNGEE. The CDR3 runs 16 residues. The germline V and J ends were trimmed by 3 bases and 5 bases, with 19 bases remaining between them.

The chain has TRBV7-2 and TRBJ2-3, with unresolved D. Germline loops: CDR1 SGHTA, CDR2 FQGNSA. This CDR3 has 12 residues. The V end lost 5 bases, the J end lost 6 bases, and 9 bases lay between the germline ends. CDR3 region: CASSQSPDTQYF. The CDR3 DNA follows: TGTGCCAGCAGCCAAAGCCCCGATACGCAGTATTTT.

This clone showed up just a few times. The chain combines TRBV7-3 with TRBJ1-1; TRBD1 aligns across 9 bases. Germline values: CDR1 SGHTA, CDR2 FQGTGA. This CDR3 spans 16 amino acids. With 5 bases clipped from V and 5 bases from J, the junction kept 12 bases outside the gene matches. CDR3: CASSPGTGFIKTEAFF. CDR3 DNA: TGTGCCAGCAGCCCCGGGACAGGGTTTATCAAGACTGAAGCTTTCTTT.

The CDR3 DNA reads TGTGCCAGCAGCTTAGGACAGGGGAGCACAGATACGCAGTATTTT. Translation: CASSLGQGSTDTQYF. V is TRBV7-8 and J is TRBJ2-3; TRBD1 agrees at 8 bases. The CDR3 is 15 amino acids. Looked up from germline, CDR1 is SGHVS and CDR2 is FQNEAQ. J lost 0 bases, V lost 1 base, and 0 bases had no gene match.

This chain joins TRBV6-8 and TRBJ1-5, with a weak D call TRBD1 (5 bases). In germline, CDR1 is MNHGY, CDR2 SAAAGT. V lost 8 bases to trimming and J lost 9 bases, with 17 bases between them. This CDR3 is 13 amino acids long. The CDR3 DNA is TGTGCCAGCCCCAATAGGGGTCGGAGGCCCCAGCATTTT. Amino acids: CASPNRGRRPQHF.

V and J are TRBV6-6 and TRBJ2-7; D is uncertain. Trimming shortened V by 4 bases and J by 0 bases, and 16 bases separated the two germline ends. The CDR3 has 16 amino acids. The germline V gene has CDR1 MNHNY and CDR2 SVGAGI (reference sequence). The CDR3 region has the DNA TGTGCCAGCAGTTTTTCCCCAGACACCAGCTCCTACGAGCAGTACTTC. Its protein product is CASSFSPDTSSYEQYF.

This chain uses TRBV28 with TRBJ1-1; D is perhaps TRBD1 (5 bases). Germline lookup yields CDR1 MDHEN and CDR2 SYDVKM. The CDR3 has 12 amino acids. Trimming took 8 bases from V and 5 from J, leaving 12 bases between them. CDR3 bases: TGTGCCAGCGACTGGAGGGGAACTGAAGCTTTCTTT. Its protein product is CASDWRGTEAFF.

The rearrangement links TRBV6-5 to TRBJ1-2, with D possibly being TRBD1 (6 bases). This CDR3 has 12 residues. Germline V CDR1 and CDR2: MNHEY, SVGAGI. The V end lost 5 bases, the J end lost 8 bases, and 12 bases lay between the germline ends. The CDR3 reads CASSPQQGGYTF. CDR3 in DNA: TGTGCCAGCAGTCCTCAACAGGGCGGCTACACCTTC.

The rearrangement joins TRBV6-5 to TRBJ2-7; 9 bases agree with TRBD1. Per germline, CDR1 MNHEY and CDR2 SVGAGI. The CDR3 consists of 15 residues. The J segment lost 3 bases and the V segment lost 5 bases, leaving 8 bases of the junction unmatched. The CDR3 sequence: CASSRGTGPFYEQYF. CDR3 DNA sequence: TGTGCCAGCAGTCGGGGGACAGGGCCCTTCTACGAGCAGTACTTC.

The rearrangement links TRBV5-1 to TRBJ2-1, with a tentative D call TRBD2 (5 bases). The CDR3 runs to 13 residues. Trimming pared 4 bases from V and 8 bases from J, leaving 13 bases between. CDR1 is SGHRS and CDR2 is YFSETQ in the germline V gene. CDR3 sequence (DNA): TGCGCCAGCAGCCCTCCGGGGAGCGATGAGCAGTTCTTC. Its protein product is CASSPPGSDEQFF.

This clone appeared once. The rearrangement uses TRBV5-1 and TRBJ1-1; 8 positions match TRBD1. V gave up 4 bases and J gave up 1 base; unmatched junction bases: 6. Germline values: CDR1 SGHRS, CDR2 YFSETQ. The CDR3 contains 15 residues. CDR3 region: CASSTGQGGNTEAFF. In DNA, the CDR3 is TGCGCCAGCAGCACCGGACAGGGCGGGAACACTGAAGCTTTCTTT.

The chain is built from TRBV27 and TRBJ2-7, with 8 bases matching TRBD1. The CDR3 has 13 amino acids. V lost 6 bases to trimming and J lost 2 bases; unmatched junction nucleotides: 3. The germline CDR1 and CDR2 sequences are MNHEY and SMNVEV (reference sequence). The CDR3 loop reads CASSDRGPYEQYF. The CDR3, as DNA: TGTGCCAGCAGCGACAGGGGACCCTACGAGCAGTACTTC.

The rearrangement links TRBV5-1 to TRBJ2-1; 9 nucleotides line up with TRBD2. Germline trimming cut 4 bases from V and 6 bases from J; bases unmatched to any gene: 8. CDR3 size: 15 residues. CDR1 is SGHRS, CDR2 YFSETQ, per germline. The CDR3 DNA sequence: TGCGCCAGCAGCGTGACTAGCGGACCCCTCAATGAGCAGTTCTTC. As protein: CASSVTSGPLNEQFF.

The V gene is TRBV30, the J gene TRBJ2-1; 12 bases fit TRBD2. This CDR3 region has 14 residues. J lost 7 bases, V lost 5 bases, and 6 bases had no gene match. Germline V gene data show CDR1 as GTSNPN and CDR2 as SVGIG (reference sequence). In DNA, the CDR3 is TGTGCCTGGTCTAGCGGGAGGGACCATAATGAGCAGTTCTTC. It specifies CAWSSGRDHNEQFF.

This clone was counted once. The CDR3 bases are TGCAGCGTCATTTCAGGGGGACACGAGCAGTACTTC. This gives the protein CSVISGGHEQYF. The rearrangement uses TRBV29-1 and TRBJ2-7, with 7 bases matching TRBD1. This CDR3 has 12 residues. Germline trimming cut 6 bases from V and 5 bases from J; bases unmatched to any gene: 7. From germline, CDR1 is SQVTM and CDR2 ANQGSEA.

This clone was detected a few times. Here the CDR3 reads CASSYLGTSGTYEQYF. The CDR3 nucleotides are TGTGCCAGCAGTTACCTCGGGACTAGCGGGACCTACGAGCAGTACTTC. The chain joins TRBV6-5 to TRBJ2-7; TRBD2 agrees at 13 bases. The CDR3 contains 16 residues. V dropped 2 bases and J dropped 2; count of bases not matched to a gene: 3. The germline V gene encodes CDR1 MNHEY and CDR2 SVGAGI.